Below, 7 T cell receptor beta chains from the same sample are listed, as sequenced in a study of T cell responses to AZD1222 COVID-19 vaccine. TCRdb's copy holds only in-frame clones and misses some; the assay was immunoSEQ multiplex PCR. Of tens of thousands of clones listed, approximately 80% are singletons. This specimen consisted of peripheral blood, obtained on day 0 of AZD1222 vaccination. Receptor source: an adult in good health.

This clone was detected only a few times. The CDR3 protein is CATSPLLGKLFF. The CDR3 DNA reads as TGTGCCACCAGCCCCCTACTGGGGAAACTGTTTTTT. The chain has TRBV15 and TRBJ1-4; no firm D call. V lost 5 bases, J lost 11 bases, and 12 bases lay in between. The CDR3 has 12 amino acids. Per the germline V gene, CDR1 is LNHNV and CDR2 is YYDKDF (reference sequence).

The chain's CDR3 is CASSLGPENYGYTF. The CDR3 DNA is TGTGCCAGCAGCTTGGGTCCGGAAAACTATGGCTACACCTTC. The V call is TRBV5-5, the J call TRBJ1-2; D remains ambiguous. This CDR3 has 14 amino acids. Trimming cost V 0 bases and J 2 bases, with 8 bases left between them. CDR1 and CDR2 (germline): SGHKS, YYEKEE (reference sequence).

V usage is TRBV7-9 and J usage is TRBJ1-5; D not resolved. Germline CDR1 is SEHNR and CDR2 is FQNEAQ (reference sequence). The CDR3 consists of 12 residues. Trimming took off 3 bases at V and 2 bases at J, with 2 bases between the two ends. This CDR3 is CASSFGNQPQHF. Here the CDR3 DNA reads TGTGCCAGCAGCTTCGGCAATCAGCCCCAGCATTTT.

This clone was counted once. The CDR3 protein is CASSFETAYQPQHF. DNA for the CDR3: TGTGCCAGCAGTTTTGAGACGGCTTATCAGCCCCAGCATTTT. The rearrangement uses TRBV27 and TRBJ1-5; no definite D call. V was clipped by 3 bases and J by 5 bases, with 11 bases between them. CDR1 and CDR2 from the germline V gene are MNHEY and SMNVEV (reference sequence). The CDR3 sequence is 14 residues long.

V gene TRBV6-5 combines with J gene TRBJ1-1; D not resolved. There are 15 residues in the CDR3. In germline, CDR1 is MNHEY, CDR2 SVGAGI. Trimming removed 6 bases from V and 3 bases from J, with 17 bases in between. Here the CDR3 DNA reads TGTGCCAGCAGACCTGGGTGGGCGAGGGACACTGAAGCTTTCTTT. Its protein is CASRPGWARDTEAFF.

This clone showed up just once. The chain is built from TRBV9 and TRBJ2-2, with 7 bases lining up with TRBD1. This CDR3 spans 15 amino acids. V lost 2 bases to trimming and J lost 6 bases; unmatched junction nucleotides: 7. In germline, CDR1 is SGDLS, CDR2 YYNGEE. This CDR3 reads CASSVTGTAAGELFF. CDR3 bases: TGTGCCAGCAGCGTGACTGGGACAGCCGCCGGGGAGCTGTTTTTT.

V is TRBV2 and J is TRBJ2-3; D unclear. Germline V gene lookup returns CDR1 SNHLY and CDR2 FYNNEI. The CDR3 sequence is 13 residues long. Between the trimmed V and J ends, which lost 9 bases and 2 bases, there was a span of 12 bases. This chain's CDR3 is CARLPVATDTQYF. In DNA, the CDR3 is TGTGCCAGACTCCCCGTGGCCACAGATACGCAGTATTTT.